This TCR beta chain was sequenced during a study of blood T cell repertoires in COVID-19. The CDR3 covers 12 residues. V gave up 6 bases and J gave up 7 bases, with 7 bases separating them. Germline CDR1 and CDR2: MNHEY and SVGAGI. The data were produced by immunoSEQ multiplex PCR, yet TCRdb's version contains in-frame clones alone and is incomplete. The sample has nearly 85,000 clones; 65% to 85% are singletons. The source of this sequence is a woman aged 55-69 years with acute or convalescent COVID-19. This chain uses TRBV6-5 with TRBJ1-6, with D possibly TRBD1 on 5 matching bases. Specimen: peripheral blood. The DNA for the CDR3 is TGTGCCAGCAGATGGGGCAATTCACCCCTCCACTTT. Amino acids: CASRWGNSPLHF.